Below, one T cell receptor (beta chain) is given with its context. What it recognizes is unknown. There are 13 residues in the CDR3. The germline V gene has CDR1 MNHEY and CDR2 SMNVEV (reference sequence). Trimming cost V 3 bases and J 2 bases, with 7 bases left between them. The entry originates in a study of radiotherapy plus CTLA-4 blockade in lung cancer. Study at large: Disease control was achieved by about 29% of patients, and objective responses by over 15%. Overall study results and limits: The best prediction of response reportedly came from early blood T cell clone dynamics, with interferon-beta.

Patients with chemo-refractory metastatic non-small-cell lung cancer received focal radiation plus CTLA-4 blockade with ipilimumab. Assay used: immunoSEQ multiplex PCR; TCRdb lists only in-frame clones, some missing. This sample has some 90,000 clones, with 86% found just once. This sequence originates from a human donor with non-small cell lung cancer who had a partial response to radiotherapy plus ipilimumab. This rearrangement joins TRBV27 to TRBJ1-2; D gene uncertain. The source was peripheral blood, collected from a patient treated with radiotherapy plus ipilimumab. The CDR3 sequence: CASSLRGNYGYTF. As DNA, the CDR3 is TGTGCCAGCAGTTTGCGAGGAAACTATGGCTACACCTTC.